The 16 T cell receptor beta chains below all came from one sample that was sequenced in a study of Ad26.COV2.S vaccination and SARS-CoV-2 variants. Sample treatment: roughly 19 received Ad26.COV2.S at low or high dose, single or two shots; 5 received placebo; per-sample allocation not given. Specimen acquisition occurred on day 63 following the initial vaccine or placebo injection. Here immunoSEQ multiplex PCR was the method, and the copy in TCRdb shows in-frame clones only, minus some. This sample has around 450,000 clones, with 90% found just once. Sequenced material: peripheral blood, taken in a trial of Ad26.COV2.S vaccine versus placebo. These receptors were collected from a person aged 18-65 years who received the Ad26.COV2.S COVID-19 vaccine or a placebo.

The chain employs TRBV27 and TRBJ1-5, with unresolved D. Germline CDR1 and CDR2: MNHEY and SMNVEV (reference sequence). The CDR3 length is 14 residues. The V end lost 3 bases, the J end lost 0 bases, and 6 bases lay between the germline ends. CDR3 sequence (DNA): TGTGCCAGCAGTTTCGGGTATAGCAATCAGCCCCAGCATTTT. This encodes CASSFGYSNQPQHF.

V is TRBV7-2 and J is TRBJ2-7; possibly TRBD1 or TRBD2 for D (5 bases each). The CDR3 sequence is 18 residues long. The V end was cut by 0 bases, the J end by 4 bases, with 22 bases between. Germline CDR1 reads SGHTA; CDR2 reads FQGNSA. The CDR3 protein is CASSLAGSGSRDRYEQYF. CDR3 DNA sequence: TGTGCCAGCAGCTTAGCGGGAAGCGGATCTAGGGACCGATACGAGCAGTACTTC.

This clone was found a few times. The V and J genes are TRBV11-2 and TRBJ1-1; D is unresolved. In germline, CDR1 is SGHAT, CDR2 FQNNGV. The CDR3 runs to 13 residues. V lost 2 bases and J 1 base, leaving 5 bases between the germline ends. CDR3 DNA: TGTGCCAGCAGCTTAAAGTCGAACACTGAAGCTTTCTTT. Its translation: CASSLKSNTEAFF. Full variable domain (outside the CDR3, taken from reference TRBV11-2 and TRBJ1-1): EAGVAQSPRYKIIEKRQSVAFWCNPISGHATLYWYQQILGQGPKLLIQFQNNGVVDDSQLPKDRFSAERLKGVDSTLKIQPAKLEDSAVYLCASSLKSNTEAFFGQGTRLTVV.

V and J are TRBV7-2 and TRBJ1-2; D gene ambiguous. CDR1 and CDR2 from the germline V gene are SGHTA and FQGNSA. This CDR3 contains 14 residues. Trimming left V 0 bases short and J 1 base short, with 6 bases between. CDR3: CASSLARGNYGYTF. The CDR3 DNA reads as TGTGCCAGCAGCTTAGCCCGGGGTAACTATGGCTACACCTTC. The whole variable domain, remainder taken from reference TRBV7-2 and TRBJ1-2, is GAGVSQSPSNKVTEKGKDVELRCDPISGHTALYWYRQSLGQGLEFLIYFQGNSAPDKSGLPSDRFSAERTGGSVSTLTIQRTQQEDSAVYLCASSLARGNYGYTFGSGTRLTVV.

This clone was observed a single time. The rearrangement links TRBV2 to TRBJ2-1; TRBD1 agrees at 7 bases. This CDR3 has 14 amino acids. CDR1 is SNHLY and CDR2 is FYNNEI in the germline V gene. V was pared by 7 bases and J by 7 bases, with 10 bases of the junction left unmatched. The CDR3 DNA follows: TGTGCCAGCACCACGTCCCGGGACAGTAATGAGCAGTTCTTC. It codes for CASTTSRDSNEQFF. The variable domain in full, with the rest retrieved from reference TRBV2 and TRBJ2-1, is EPEVTQTPSHQVTQMGQEVILRCVPISNHLYFYWYRQILGQKVEFLVSFYNNEISEKSEIFDDQFSVERPDGSNFTLKIRSTKLEDSAMYFCASTTSRDSNEQFFGPGTRLTVL.

The chain joins TRBV11-2 to TRBJ1-1; 10 bases are shared with TRBD1. The V gene's germline CDR1 is SGHAT and CDR2 FQNNGV. The V segment lost 3 bases and the J segment 5 bases; nucleotides outside the gene matches: 3. The CDR3 consists of 14 residues. The CDR3 DNA reads as TGTGCCAGCAGCTTCGACAGGGGGCGAACTGAAGCTTTCTTT. Translated, it gives CASSFDRGRTEAFF.

This chain joins TRBV27 and TRBJ2-1; no firm D call. The germline V gene encodes CDR1 MNHEY and CDR2 SMNVEV (reference sequence). Trimming shortened V by 5 bases and J by 0 bases, and 14 bases separated the two germline ends. The CDR3 spans 16 residues. This CDR3 reads CASSPVLASSYNEQFF. The CDR3 DNA is TGTGCCAGCAGTCCCGTTCTGGCGAGCTCCTACAATGAGCAGTTCTTC.

This sequence joins TRBV28 and TRBJ1-4; perhaps TRBD1 as D (6 bases). CDR3 length: 14 residues. In germline, CDR1 is MDHEN, CDR2 SYDVKM. Trimming removed 5 bases at V and 8 bases at J, with 15 bases between. This chain's CDR3 is CASSPGGLLEKLFF. The CDR3 DNA sequence: TGTGCCAGCAGTCCGGGGGGCTTGTTAGAAAAACTGTTTTTT.

This clone was counted a single time. The chain links TRBV10-1 to TRBJ2-1, with D maybe TRBD2 (6 bases). The CDR3 consists of 15 residues. V was trimmed by 6 bases and J by 3 bases, leaving 15 bases between them. Germline assignment: CDR1 WNHNN and CDR2 SYGVQD (reference sequence). CDR3 sequence reads: CASREGRPGYNEQFF. In DNA form, the CDR3 reads TGCGCCAGCAGGGAGGGGAGACCCGGCTACAATGAGCAGTTCTTC.

The chain uses TRBV28 and TRBJ1-5, with TRBD1 matching 7 bases. CDR1 and CDR2 (germline): MDHEN, SYDVKM. With V trimmed by 7 bases and J by 6 bases, 9 bases remained unmatched. The CDR3 extends over 14 amino acids. The CDR3 loop is CASNPSGGGQPQHF. The CDR3 DNA is TGTGCCAGCAACCCTTCAGGGGGAGGTCAGCCCCAGCATTTT.

The V gene is TRBV20-1, the J gene TRBJ2-6; D may be TRBD1 (6 bases). This CDR3 has 14 residues. The V end lost 3 bases, the J end lost 2 bases, and 8 bases lay between the germline ends. Per the germline V gene, CDR1 is DFQATT and CDR2 is SNEGSKA (reference sequence). CDR3 residues: CSASQGPGANVLTF. CDR3 bases: TGCAGTGCTAGTCAGGGGCCTGGGGCCAACGTCCTGACTTTC.

The rearrangement uses TRBV9 and TRBJ2-7; no reliable D call. The germline gives CDR1 SGDLS, CDR2 YYNGEE. This CDR3 contains 13 residues. Between the trimmed V and J ends, which lost 3 bases and 5 bases, there was a span of 12 bases. Written as DNA, the CDR3 is TGTGCCAGCAGCGCCAAGGCTTTCGACGAGCAGTACTTC. As protein: CASSAKAFDEQYF. The full variable domain, completed using reference TRBV9 and TRBJ2-7, is DSGVTQTPKHLITATGQRVTLRCSPRSGDLSVYWYQQSLDQGLQFLIQYYNGEERAKGNILERFSAQQFPDLHSELNLSSLELGDSALYFCASSAKAFDEQYFGPGTRLTVT.

Only one count was recorded for this clone. V and J are TRBV7-2 and TRBJ2-1; D is undetermined. The length of the CDR3 is 13 residues. In germline, CDR1 is SGHTA, CDR2 FQGNSA. V lost 2 bases to trimming and J lost 7 bases, with 9 bases between them. CDR3 in DNA: TGTGCCAGCAGCTTACTGGGTCCGAATGAGCAGTTCTTC. Translation gives CASSLLGPNEQFF.

This chain connects TRBV5-1 to TRBJ2-1; perhaps TRBD1 as D (6 bases). Trimming took 0 bases from V and 6 from J, leaving 19 bases between them. This CDR3 is built from 17 residues. The germline CDR1 and CDR2 sequences are SGHRS and YFSETQ. The CDR3 bases are TGCGCCAGCAGCTTGGGCCAGGGGCAATCGAAGGGCAATGAGCAGTTCTTC. It is translated as CASSLGQGQSKGNEQFF.

This clone is a singleton in its sample. V usage is TRBV12-5 and J usage is TRBJ2-3; TRBD2 might be the D (6 bases). V lost 4 bases to trimming and J lost 4 bases, with 9 bases between them. This CDR3 region has 13 residues. Germline lookup yields CDR1 LGHNT and CDR2 FRNRAP. DNA for the CDR3: TGTGCTAGTGGTTCGGGACTGCCAGATACGCAGTATTTT. It codes for CASGSGLPDTQYF.

This clone was recorded only once. This rearrangement joins TRBV7-2 to TRBJ1-2, with 10 bases aligning to TRBD1. The trim removed 5 bases at V and 4 bases at J, leaving 10 bases unmatched. CDR1 SGHTA and CDR2 FQGNSA come from the germline V gene. CDR3 length: 16 amino acids. The CDR3, as DNA: TGTGCCAGCAGCCCTTGGTTAAGGACAGGGGGCTATGGCTACACCTTC. Translation gives CASSPWLRTGGYGYTF.